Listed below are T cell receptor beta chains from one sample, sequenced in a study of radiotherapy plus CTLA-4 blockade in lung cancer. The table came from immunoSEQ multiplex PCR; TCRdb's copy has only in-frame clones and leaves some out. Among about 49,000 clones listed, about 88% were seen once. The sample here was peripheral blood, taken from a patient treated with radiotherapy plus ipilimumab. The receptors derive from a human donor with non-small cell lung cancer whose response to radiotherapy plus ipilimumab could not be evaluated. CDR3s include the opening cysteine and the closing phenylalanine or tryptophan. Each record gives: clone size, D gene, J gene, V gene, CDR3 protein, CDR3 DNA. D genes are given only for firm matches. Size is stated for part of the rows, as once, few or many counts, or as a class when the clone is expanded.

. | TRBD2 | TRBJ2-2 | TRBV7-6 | CASSLEASGSHSFRSGELFF | TGTGCCAGCAGCTTAGAGGCTAGCGGGAGCCACTCCTTCCGCTCCGGGGAGCTGTTTTTT
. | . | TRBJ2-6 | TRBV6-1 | CASWDFNSGANVLTF | TGTGCCAGCTGGGACTTCAACTCTGGGGCCAACGTCCTGACTTTC
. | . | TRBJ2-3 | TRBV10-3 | CAISGGHERRADTQYF | TGTGCCATCAGTGGGGGGCACGAGAGAAGGGCAGATACGCAGTATTTT
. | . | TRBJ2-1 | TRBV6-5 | CASSWEGGDIPNEQFF | TGTGCCAGCAGTTGGGAGGGGGGGGACATTCCCAATGAGCAGTTCTTC
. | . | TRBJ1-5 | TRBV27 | CASSFSGNQPQHF | TGTGCCAGCAGTTTCTCAGGCAATCAGCCCCAGCATTTT
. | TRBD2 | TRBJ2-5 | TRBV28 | CASSWTSGTEETQYF | TGTGCCAGCAGTTGGACTAGCGGGACTGAAGAGACCCAGTACTTC
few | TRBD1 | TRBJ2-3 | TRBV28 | CASSAGQDSTDTQYF | TGTGCCAGCAGCGCGGGACAGGACAGCACAGATACGCAGTATTTT
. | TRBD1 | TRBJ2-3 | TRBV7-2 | CASSLYTGGGRGTQYF | TGTGCCAGCAGCTTATATACAGGGGGCGGGCGGGGTACGCAGTATTTT
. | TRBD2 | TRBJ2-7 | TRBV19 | CASSIGGRAGDEQYF | TGTGCCAGTAGTATAGGAGGGAGGGCTGGCGACGAGCAGTACTTC
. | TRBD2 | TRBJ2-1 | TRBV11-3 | CASSLDGAAGEYEQFF | TGTGCCAGCAGCCTCGACGGTGCAGCGGGAGAGTATGAGCAGTTCTTC
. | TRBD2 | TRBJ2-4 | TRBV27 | CASISNSGMAWDIQYF | TGTGCCAGCATAAGTAATAGCGGGATGGCGTGGGACATTCAGTACTTC
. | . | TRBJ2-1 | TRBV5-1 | CASSFRGGALITYNEQFF | TGCGCCAGCAGCTTCAGAGGGGGAGCGCTAATAACCTACAATGAGCAGTTCTTC
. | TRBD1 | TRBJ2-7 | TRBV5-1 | CASSWTGNEQYF | TGCGCCAGCAGCTGGACAGGGAACGAGCAGTACTTC
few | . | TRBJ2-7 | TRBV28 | CASSPGDSSYEQYF | TGTGCCAGCAGCCCCGGGGATTCCTCCTACGAGCAGTACTTC
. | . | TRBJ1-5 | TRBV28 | CASRQVEEQPQHF | TGTGCCAGCCGACAGGTAGAAGAGCAGCCCCAGCATTTT
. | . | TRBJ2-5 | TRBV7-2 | CASSLGLGETQYF | TGTGCCAGCAGCCTGGGACTGGGGGAGACCCAGTACTTC
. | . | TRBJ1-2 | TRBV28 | CASREGAYGYTF | TGTGCCAGCAGGGAGGGCGCGTATGGCTACACCTTC
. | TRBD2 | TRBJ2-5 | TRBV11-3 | CASSEYGSGGRETQYF | TGTGCCAGCAGCGAATATGGTAGCGGGGGACGAGAGACCCAGTACTTC
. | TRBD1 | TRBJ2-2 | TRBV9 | CASSPRGQDTGELFF | TGTGCCAGCAGCCCTAGGGGGCAGGACACCGGGGAGCTGTTTTTT
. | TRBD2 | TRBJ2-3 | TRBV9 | CASSPRSGSGVTDTQYF | TGTGCCAGCAGCCCCCGGTCGGGTAGCGGGGTCACAGATACGCAGTATTTT
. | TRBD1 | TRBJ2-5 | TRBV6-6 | CASSYSGTGIEETQYF | TGTGCCAGCAGTTACTCGGGGACAGGGATCGAAGAGACCCAGTACTTC
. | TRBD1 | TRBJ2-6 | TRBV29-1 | CSVENRDRYSGANVLTF | TGCAGCGTTGAAAACCGGGACAGGTACTCTGGGGCCAACGTCCTGACTTTC
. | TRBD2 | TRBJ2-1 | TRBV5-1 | CASSGGLAEDNEQFF | TGCGCCAGCAGCGGGGGACTAGCGGAAGACAATGAGCAGTTCTTC
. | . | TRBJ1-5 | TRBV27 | CASSLGSLDNQPQHF | TGTGCCAGCAGTTTGGGCTCACTCGACAATCAGCCCCAGCATTTT
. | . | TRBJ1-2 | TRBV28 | CASSSPRGTSYGYTF | TGTGCCAGCAGTTCTCCCCGGGGGACGTCGTATGGCTACACCTTC
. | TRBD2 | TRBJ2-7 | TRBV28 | CASSLRASGRGEQYF | TGTGCCAGCAGTTTAAGGGCTAGCGGGAGAGGCGAGCAGTACTTC
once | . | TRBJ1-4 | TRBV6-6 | CASSSPGGYNEKLFF | TGTGCCAGCAGTTCCCCGGGGGGCTATAATGAAAAACTGTTTTTT
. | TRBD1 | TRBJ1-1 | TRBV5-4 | CASSFGQGAGTEAFF | TGTGCCAGCAGCTTCGGACAGGGGGCGGGCACTGAAGCTTTCTTT
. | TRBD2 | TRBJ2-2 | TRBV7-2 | CASSSLPGLAGGSTGELFF | TGTGCCAGCAGCTCCCTTCCGGGACTAGCGGGAGGGTCCACCGGGGAGCTGTTTTTT
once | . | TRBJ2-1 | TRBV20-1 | CSASRLNEQFF | TGCAGTGCCTCACGACTCAATGAGCAGTTCTTC
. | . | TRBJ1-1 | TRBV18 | CASSPTGKNTEAFF | TGTGCCAGCTCACCAACCGGGAAGAACACTGAAGCTTTCTTT
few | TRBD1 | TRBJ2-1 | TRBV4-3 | CASSQPGQGHNEQFF | TGCGCCAGCAGCCAACCGGGACAGGGCCACAATGAGCAGTTCTTC
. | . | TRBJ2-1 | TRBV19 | CASSPGTSSYNEQFF | TGTGCCAGTAGTCCCGGGACAAGCTCCTACAATGAGCAGTTCTTC
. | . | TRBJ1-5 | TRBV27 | CASRTRGDNQPQHF | TGTGCCAGCCGGACCCGGGGAGACAATCAGCCCCAGCATTTT
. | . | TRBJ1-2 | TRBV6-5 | CASSIDRITNYGYTF | TGTGCCAGCAGTATAGACAGAATTACTAACTATGGCTACACCTTC
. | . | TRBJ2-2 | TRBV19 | CASSIDRSTGELFF | TGTGCCAGTAGTATCGACAGGAGCACCGGGGAGCTGTTTTTT
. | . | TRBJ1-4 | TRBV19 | CASRGRADEKLFF | TGTGCCAGTAGGGGCAGGGCGGATGAAAAACTGTTTTTT
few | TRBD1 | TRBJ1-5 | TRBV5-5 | CASSLGPRTGGGNQPQHF | TGTGCCAGCAGCTTGGGTCCCCGGACAGGGGGAGGGAATCAGCCCCAGCATTTT
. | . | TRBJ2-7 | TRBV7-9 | CASSFGGTSYEQYF | TGTGCCAGCAGCTTTGGCGGGACTTCCTACGAGCAGTACTTC
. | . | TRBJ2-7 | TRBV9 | CASSVSTTGEQYF | TGTGCCAGCAGCGTATCCACGACAGGAGAGCAGTACTTC
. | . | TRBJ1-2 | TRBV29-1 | CSVKTGDHGYTF | TGCAGCGTCAAGACAGGAGACCATGGCTACACCTTC
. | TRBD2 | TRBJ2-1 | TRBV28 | CASSPGGAASSYNEQFF | TGTGCCAGCAGTCCGGGGGGAGCCGCCAGCTCCTACAATGAGCAGTTCTTC
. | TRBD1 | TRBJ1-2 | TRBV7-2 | CASSPMDRGPIRYTF | TGTGCCAGCAGCCCGATGGACAGGGGGCCCATTCGCTACACCTTC
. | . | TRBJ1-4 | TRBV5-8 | CASSLGAKTGPGEKLFF | TGTGCCAGCAGCTTGGGGGCCAAGACAGGACCGGGCGAAAAACTGTTTTTT
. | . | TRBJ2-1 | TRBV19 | CASSIGGRGTADEQFF | TGTGCCAGTAGTATAGGAGGCAGGGGGACTGCGGATGAGCAGTTCTTC
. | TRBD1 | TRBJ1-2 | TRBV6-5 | CASRKQGASGYGYTF | TGTGCCAGCAGAAAACAGGGGGCGTCTGGCTATGGCTACACCTTC
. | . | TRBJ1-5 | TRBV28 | CASSPHQGSNQPQHF | TGTGCCAGCAGTCCGCATCAGGGTAGCAATCAGCCCCAGCATTTT
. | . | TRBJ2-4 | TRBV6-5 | CASSPGKNIQYF | TGTGCCAGCAGTCCCGGGAAAAACATTCAGTACTTC
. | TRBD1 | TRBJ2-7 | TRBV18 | CASSLKNPDRLLYEQYF | TGTGCCAGCTCACTTAAAAACCCGGACAGGCTCCTCTACGAGCAGTACTTC
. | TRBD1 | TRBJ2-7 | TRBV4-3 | CASSHSGQGAYEQYF | TGCGCCAGCAGCCACAGTGGACAGGGGGCTTACGAGCAGTACTTC
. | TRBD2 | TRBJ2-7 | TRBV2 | CASATSGISYEQYF | TGTGCCAGCGCTACTAGCGGGATATCCTACGAGCAGTACTTC
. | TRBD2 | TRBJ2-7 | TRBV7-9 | CASSLLPSGAPEQYF | TGTGCCAGCAGCTTACTCCCTAGCGGGGCCCCCGAGCAGTACTTC
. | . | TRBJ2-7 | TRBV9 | CASSVGTGTYEQYF | TGTGCCAGCAGCGTAGGAACAGGCACCTACGAGCAGTACTTC
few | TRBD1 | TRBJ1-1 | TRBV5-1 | CASSQTGTGLNTEAFF | TGCGCCAGCAGTCAAACCGGGACAGGATTGAACACTGAAGCTTTCTTT
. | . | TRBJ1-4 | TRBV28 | CASNQGAREKLFF | TGTGCCAGCAATCAAGGGGCTCGGGAAAAACTGTTTTTT
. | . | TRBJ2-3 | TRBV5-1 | CASSFSSSADTQYF | TGCGCCAGCAGCTTCTCTAGCTCTGCAGATACGCAGTATTTT
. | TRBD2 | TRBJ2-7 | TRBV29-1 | CSVAAGAEQYF | TGCAGCGTTGCAGCGGGAGCCGAGCAGTACTTC
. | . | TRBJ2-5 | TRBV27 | CASSFRQGETQYF | TGTGCCAGCAGTTTCAGGCAGGGGGAGACCCAGTACTTC